These 20 T cell receptor beta chains came from one sample sequenced in a study of identical twins. TCRdb reanalysed the 5' RACE reads using MiXCR and keeps one entry per CDR3 protein. The data hold around 500,000 distinct CDR3 sequences, with 11% to 15% observed a single time. This sample was also put to use in a study of yellow fever vaccine responses in identical twins.

Sequenced: CD4+ T cells sorted from blood. The receptor set was obtained from a woman between 18 and 29 years old in good health.

This chain links TRBV20-1 with TRBJ2-1; 14 bases agree with TRBD2. CDR1 and CDR2 (germline): DFQATT, SNEGSKA (reference sequence). The CDR3 runs to 16 residues. The junction had 10 bases not matched to a gene; V was cut back by 3 bases and J by 9 bases. CDR3 loop: CSASGRGTSGSGEQFF. The CDR3 DNA follows: TGCAGTGCTAGCGGCCGAGGGACTAGCGGGAGTGGTGAGCAGTTCTTC.

The V call is TRBV28, the J call TRBJ1-3; D is unclear. Germline V gene data show CDR1 as MDHEN and CDR2 as SYDVKM. V was clipped by 2 bases and J by 2 bases, with 7 bases between them. There are 14 residues in the CDR3. CDR3 sequence: CASSLTETGNTIYF. The CDR3 nucleotides are TGTGCCAGCAGTTTAACGGAAACTGGAAACACCATATATTTT.

This clonotype was seen at least ten times. The chain combines TRBV5-1 with TRBJ2-2; the D gene is possibly TRBD2 (7 bases). The germline V gene has CDR1 SGHRS and CDR2 YFSETQ. Trimming took off 4 bases at V and 4 bases at J, with 17 bases between the two ends. CDR3 length: 16 residues. DNA for the CDR3: TGCGCCAGCAGCCCAGTCGGCGGGGGCCCCACCGGGGAGCTGTTTTTT. Translation gives CASSPVGGGPTGELFF.

This chain joins TRBV4-3 and TRBJ2-3; a possible D gene is TRBD2 (6 bases). This CDR3 has 15 residues. V lost 0 bases and J 10 bases, leaving 17 bases between the germline ends. Germline loops: CDR1 LGHNA, CDR2 YSLEER. The CDR3 sequence is CASSQDTAGYLPQYF. The CDR3 DNA reads as TGCGCCAGCAGCCAAGATACAGCGGGCTATCTTCCGCAGTATTTT.

This sequence joins TRBV12-3 or TRBV12-4 and TRBJ2-6; 11 nucleotides line up with TRBD2. Trimming cost V 5 bases and J 0 bases; bases outside gene matches: 6. The CDR3 contains 18 residues. The CDR3 is CASSPRLAGTSGANVLTF. CDR3 nucleotides: TGTGCCAGCAGTCCGAGACTAGCGGGGACCTCTGGGGCCAACGTCCTGACTTTC.

The chain joins TRBV10-3 to TRBJ2-7; 15 bases are shared with TRBD2. Germline lookup yields CDR1 ENHRY and CDR2 SYGVKD. This CDR3 comprises 13 residues. The V and J ends lost 9 bases and 6 bases, in that order; junction bases with no gene match: 3. The CDR3 spells CAMGTSGGSEQYF. Here the CDR3 DNA reads TGTGCCATGGGGACTAGCGGGGGGAGCGAGCAGTACTTC.

J is TRBJ2-2 and V is TRBV11-2; the D gene is possibly TRBD1 (6 bases). The CDR3 is 18 amino acids. Between the trimmed V and J ends, which lost 0 bases and 1 base, there was a span of 15 bases. The germline gives CDR1 SGHAT, CDR2 FQNNGV. CDR3 in amino acids: CASSLDPYRVQNTGELFF. In DNA form, the CDR3 reads TGTGCCAGCAGCTTAGATCCCTACAGGGTTCAGAACACCGGGGAGCTGTTTTTT.

At least ten counts were recorded for this clonotype. The V gene is TRBV28, the J gene TRBJ1-1; 9 bases fit TRBD1. V dropped 6 bases and J dropped 7; count of bases not matched to a gene: 15. Germline CDR1 reads MDHEN; CDR2 reads SYDVKM. CDR3 length: 16 residues. In DNA form, the CDR3 reads TGTGCCAGCAGGTCCCCCCCGGGACAGGGCTCAATTGAAGCTTTCTTT. Protein product: CASRSPPGQGSIEAFF.

This clonotype has a count of ten or more. The genes are TRBV7-6 and TRBJ1-1; a possible D gene is TRBD1 (6 bases). Germline V CDR1 and CDR2: SGHVS, FNYEAQ. The CDR3 spans 14 residues. V was trimmed by 5 bases and J by 1 base, leaving 11 bases between them. CDR3 in DNA: TGTGCCAGCAGCCCAACAGGGCGGAACACTGAAGCTTTCTTT. As protein: CASSPTGRNTEAFF.

The sample holds a few counts of this clonotype. The chain recombines TRBV11-3 with TRBJ1-2; D not certain. Trimming took off 1 base at V and 1 base at J, with 10 bases between the two ends. The CDR3 is 15 amino acids. Per germline, CDR1 SGHNT and CDR2 YENEEA. The CDR3 spells CASSLGRSNNYGYTF. The CDR3, as DNA: TGTGCCAGCAGCTTAGGAAGAAGTAATAACTATGGCTACACCTTC.

The rearrangement links TRBV6-1 to TRBJ2-3; TRBD1 or TRBD2 may be the D gene (5 bases each). The germline gives CDR1 MNHNS, CDR2 SASEGT. V was shortened by 6 bases and J by 3 bases, with 13 bases between the two germline ends. The CDR3 has 14 amino acids. CDR3 coding DNA: TGTGCCAGCAGGGAGGCAGGGAAGACAGATACGCAGTATTTT. Translated: CASREAGKTDTQYF.

This clonotype was counted at least ten times. J is TRBJ1-1 and V is TRBV5-1; a possible D gene is TRBD1 (6 bases). Germline assignment: CDR1 SGHRS and CDR2 YFSETQ. With 4 bases removed from V and 4 bases from J, the gap between germline ends came to 20 bases. The CDR3 has 16 residues. CDR3 region: CASSPTIQGPGTEAFF. The CDR3, as DNA: TGCGCCAGCAGCCCTACCATCCAGGGGCCGGGCACTGAAGCTTTCTTT.

This clonotype turned up a few times. The rearrangement links TRBV11-2 to TRBJ2-7; TRBD1 aligns across 8 bases. Germline V CDR1 and CDR2: SGHAT, FQNNGV. The CDR3 has 16 amino acids. After removal of 5 bases from V and 0 bases from J, the junction contained 9 bases not matched to a gene. The CDR3 loop reads CASSVGTGPNSYEQYF. Here the CDR3 DNA reads TGTGCCAGCAGCGTAGGGACAGGCCCGAACTCCTACGAGCAGTACTTC. Based on the CDR3 plus reference TRBV11-2 and TRBJ2-7, the full variable domain is EAGVAQSPRYKIIEKRQSVAFWCNPISGHATLYWYQQILGQGPKLLIQFQNNGVVDDSQLPKDRFSAERLKGVDSTLKIQPAKLEDSAVYLCASSVGTGPNSYEQYFGPGTRLTVT.

The genes are TRBV20-1 and TRBJ2-7, with D tentatively TRBD1 (5 bases). CDR3 size: 13 residues. V was cut by 6 bases and J by 1 base, with 13 bases left in between. Germline loops: CDR1 DFQATT, CDR2 SNEGSKA (reference sequence). The CDR3 DNA follows: TGCAGTGCCGTAGCAGGGAATTCCTACGAGCAGTACTTC. This encodes CSAVAGNSYEQYF.

The chain is built from TRBV15 and TRBJ2-3, with D possibly being TRBD1 (6 bases). V was clipped by 1 base and J by 4 bases, with 9 bases between them. The CDR3 is 14 residues long. Germline CDR1 reads LNHNV; CDR2 reads YYDKDF (reference sequence). CDR3 region: CATSRGAGADTQYF. The CDR3 coding sequence is TGTGCCACCAGCAGAGGGGCAGGGGCAGATACGCAGTATTTT.

J is TRBJ2-7 and V is TRBV7-9; D remains ambiguous. In germline, CDR1 is SEHNR, CDR2 FQNEAQ (reference sequence). V gave up 5 bases and J gave up 7 bases, with 9 bases separating them. This CDR3 has 11 residues. Here the CDR3 reads CASSNSWEQYF. In DNA form, the CDR3 reads TGTGCCAGCAGCAATAGCTGGGAGCAGTACTTC.

This chain joins TRBV18 and TRBJ2-1; D possibly corresponds to TRBD1 (5 bases). Germline V gene data show CDR1 as KGHSH and CDR2 as LQKENI. The CDR3 has 14 residues. V was clipped by 3 bases and J by 7 bases, with 13 bases between them. The DNA of the CDR3 is TGTGCCAGCTCACCGATTGACAGTTATAATGAGCAGTTCTTC. Translated, it gives CASSPIDSYNEQFF.

This clonotype was seen a handful of times. J is TRBJ2-1 and V is TRBV5-1, with 8 bases identical to TRBD2. V trimming: 4 bases; J trimming: 6 bases; junction bases outside the gene matches: 9. CDR1 and CDR2 (germline): SGHRS, YFSETQ. The CDR3 is made up of 15 amino acids. CDR3 region: CASSPTGGQPNEQFF. The CDR3 region has the DNA TGCGCCAGCAGCCCTACGGGGGGGCAGCCCAATGAGCAGTTCTTC. The whole variable domain, remainder taken from reference TRBV5-1 and TRBJ2-1, is KAGVTQTPRYLIKTRGQQVTLSCSPISGHRSVSWYQQTPGQGLQFLFEYFSETQRNKGNFPGRFSGRQFSNSRSEMNVSTLELGDSALYLCASSPTGGQPNEQFFGPGTRLTVL.

The chain has TRBV20-1 and TRBJ2-1; TRBD1 matches at 11 bases. V lost 0 bases, J lost 9 bases, and 10 bases stayed unmatched. The CDR3 covers 16 residues. CDR1 and CDR2 from the germline V gene are DFQATT and SNEGSKA (reference sequence). The CDR3 here is CSARDKRTGGFGEQFF. In nucleotides, the CDR3 is TGCAGTGCTAGAGATAAACGGACAGGGGGCTTCGGTGAGCAGTTCTTC.

This clonotype was counted only a few times. The V and J genes are TRBV29-1 and TRBJ2-1; TRBD2 matches 7 bases. The CDR3 runs 13 residues. V dropped 8 bases and J dropped 4; count of bases not matched to a gene: 8. Germline V gene lookup returns CDR1 SQVTM and CDR2 ANQGSEA. This chain's CDR3 is CSSGASGYNEQFF. The CDR3 DNA sequence: TGCAGCTCTGGGGCTAGCGGATACAATGAGCAGTTCTTC.